This TCR beta chain was sequenced during a study of blood T cell repertoires in COVID-19. Repertoires were generated with immunoSEQ multiplex PCR, while TCRdb's copy carries only in-frame clones and drops some. Of 84,000 or so clones in the sample, almost 85% were seen once. This receptor was taken from a woman aged 80 or older with acute or convalescent COVID-19. What was sequenced was peripheral blood.

The CDR3 loop reads CASSLGQGGYTF. The CDR3 coding sequence is TGTGCCAGCAGTTTAGGGCAGGGTGGCTACACCTTC. The chain couples TRBV28 to TRBJ1-2, with a possible D match to TRBD1 (5 bases). This CDR3 contains 12 residues. Between the trimmed V and J ends, which lost 2 bases and 7 bases, there was a span of 8 bases. Looked up from germline, CDR1 is MDHEN and CDR2 is SYDVKM.